What follows are 18 T cell receptor beta chains derived from one specimen sequenced in a study of cytomegalovirus exposure and HLA in healthy donors. Only in-frame clones appear in the TCRdb table, and some are missing; sequencing was by immunoSEQ multiplex PCR. The data contain 110,000 or so clones, about 91% of them singletons. The source material was PBMCs. Source of these receptors: a man between 18 and 35 years old in good health and CMV-seronegative.

CDR3: CASSLPGGSEAFF. CDR3 in DNA: TGTGCCAGCAGCTTACCGGGGGGCAGTGAAGCTTTCTTT. This rearrangement joins TRBV7-9 to TRBJ1-1, with D perhaps matching TRBD1 (6 bases). CDR1 SEHNR and CDR2 FQNEAQ come from the germline V gene (reference sequence). The CDR3 extends over 13 amino acids. Trimming took off 2 bases at V and 7 bases at J, with 11 bases between the two ends.

The rearrangement links TRBV5-1 to TRBJ2-3, with D perhaps matching TRBD2 (5 bases). Trimming shortened V by 4 bases and J by 0 bases, and 12 bases separated the two germline ends. The germline V gene encodes CDR1 SGHRS and CDR2 YFSETQ. There are 15 residues in the CDR3. The chain's CDR3 is CASSPMTGSTDTQYF. Here the CDR3 DNA reads TGCGCCAGCAGCCCCATGACGGGGAGCACAGATACGCAGTATTTT. Full variable domain (rest looked up from reference TRBV5-1 and TRBJ2-3): KAGVTQTPRYLIKTRGQQVTLSCSPISGHRSVSWYQQTPGQGLQFLFEYFSETQRNKGNFPGRFSGRQFSNSRSEMNVSTLELGDSALYLCASSPMTGSTDTQYFGPGTRLTVL.

The chain carries TRBV11-1 and TRBJ2-7, with D perhaps TRBD1 (5 bases). There are 13 residues in the CDR3. V was shortened by 2 bases and J by 5 bases, with 10 bases between the two germline ends. CDR1 and CDR2 (germline): SGHAT, FQDESV (reference sequence). The CDR3 here is CASSLMFRDEQYF. The CDR3 DNA follows: TGTGCCAGCAGCTTAATGTTCAGGGACGAGCAGTACTTC.

This clone was picked up one time. The chain has TRBV25-1 and TRBJ2-7; 7 bases agree with TRBD2. J was trimmed by 3 bases and V by 5 bases; bases with no gene match: 7. The CDR3 is 14 amino acids. CDR1 and CDR2 (germline): MGHDK, SYGVNS. Here the CDR3 reads CASSRQGDYYEQYF. CDR3 bases: TGTGCCAGCAGTCGACAAGGGGACTACTACGAGCAGTACTTC.

The chain carries TRBV5-1 and TRBJ1-1, with a possible D match to TRBD1 (6 bases). V lost 4 bases to trimming and J lost 4 bases, with 11 bases between them. Germline V gene sequence: CDR1 SGHRS, CDR2 YFSETQ. There are 13 residues in the CDR3. In DNA form, the CDR3 reads TGCGCCAGCAGCCCAACAGGGATCACTGAAGCTTTCTTT. Amino acids: CASSPTGITEAFF.

The CDR3 loop is CASSLKREGLGTGELFF. The CDR3 bases are TGCGCCAGCAGCTTGAAGCGGGAGGGCCTCGGCACCGGGGAGCTGTTTTTT. This rearrangement joins TRBV5-1 to TRBJ2-2; 10 positions agree with TRBD2. The length of the CDR3 is 17 residues. The germline V gene has CDR1 SGHRS and CDR2 YFSETQ. The V and J ends lost 1 base and 4 bases, in that order; junction bases with no gene match: 7. The entire variable domain, with the rest obtained from reference TRBV5-1 and TRBJ2-2, is as follows: KAGVTQTPRYLIKTRGQQVTLSCSPISGHRSVSWYQQTPGQGLQFLFEYFSETQRNKGNFPGRFSGRQFSNSRSEMNVSTLELGDSALYLCASSLKREGLGTGELFFGEGSRLTVL.

This clone was observed many times. The chain links TRBV5-1 to TRBJ1-3; possibly TRBD1 for D (5 bases). Germline V gene data show CDR1 as SGHRS and CDR2 as YFSETQ. The ends were cut back, 8 bases at V and 0 bases at J, with 24 bases in the middle. The length of the CDR3 is 18 residues. The DNA of the CDR3 is TGCGCCAGTAAAGCAGGGTACTCTATCCCCCCCTCTGGAAACACCATATATTTT. It encodes CASKAGYSIPPSGNTIYF.

This clone was counted a single time. Other DNA sequences from this sample encode an identical CDR3 as well. This chain uses TRBV10-1 with TRBJ2-3; D possibly corresponds to TRBD2 (6 bases). V was cut by 0 bases and J by 3 bases, with 7 bases left in between. CDR3 length: 14 amino acids. Germline V CDR1 and CDR2: WNHNN, SYGVQD (reference sequence). For the CDR3, the DNA is TGCGCCAGCAGTGAGTCTGGGGGGACAGATACGCAGTATTTT. Translated: CASSESGGTDTQYF.

This chain uses TRBV7-2 with TRBJ2-7; TRBD1 aligns across 11 bases. Germline CDR1 and CDR2: SGHTA and FQGNSA. Trimming cost V 6 bases and J 4 bases; bases outside gene matches: 2. The CDR3 extends over 13 amino acids. Here the CDR3 reads CASRDRGQYEQYF. The CDR3, as DNA: TGTGCCAGCAGGGACAGGGGGCAATACGAGCAGTACTTC.

This chain links TRBV5-1 with TRBJ2-5; 7 bases align to TRBD1. Germline trimming cut 7 bases from V and 2 bases from J; bases unmatched to any gene: 11. Germline V lookup: CDR1 SGHRS, CDR2 YFSETQ. The CDR3 covers 15 residues. The CDR3 DNA sequence: TGCGCCAGCGGAAACTTAAGGGGACAGCAAGAGACCCAGTACTTC. Translating gives CASGNLRGQQETQYF.

V usage is TRBV7-2 and J usage is TRBJ1-2; TRBD1 is a possible D gene (6 bases). Trimming shortened V by 5 bases and J by 8 bases, and 18 bases separated the two germline ends. Germline V gives CDR1 SGHTA, CDR2 FQGNSA. CDR3 length: 14 amino acids. DNA of the CDR3: TGTGCCAGCAGCCATAATACAGGGTTTTGGGGCTACACCTTC. Translating it yields CASSHNTGFWGYTF.

The chain joins TRBV6-1 to TRBJ1-1; no reliable D call. V was cut by 2 bases and J by 0 bases, with 4 bases left in between. CDR1 and CDR2 (germline): MNHNS, SASEGT. This CDR3 spans 13 amino acids. CDR3 DNA sequence: TGTGCCAGCAGTGAATATTTGAACACTGAAGCTTTCTTT. Protein sequence: CASSEYLNTEAFF.

The V call is TRBV5-1, the J call TRBJ2-7, with 8 bases aligning to TRBD2. CDR3 size: 15 residues. J lost 3 bases, V lost 2 bases, and 7 bases had no gene match. Per the germline V gene, CDR1 is SGHRS and CDR2 is YFSETQ. The CDR3 coding sequence is TGCGCCAGCAGCTTCGGAGCGGGGGTCGGCTACGAGCAGTACTTC. Amino acid sequence: CASSFGAGVGYEQYF.

The chain is built from TRBV19 and TRBJ2-5, with a possible D match to TRBD1 (6 bases). This CDR3 comprises 13 residues. The germline CDR1 and CDR2 sequences are LNHDA and SQIVND (reference sequence). Trimming stripped 7 bases from V and 5 bases from J, with 14 bases between. For the CDR3, the DNA is TGTGCCAGTAAGGTACAGGGTCGGGAGACCCAGTACTTC. Translating it yields CASKVQGRETQYF.

Only one count was recorded for this clone. This sequence joins TRBV7-8 and TRBJ2-3, with 9 bases fitting TRBD2. The V gene end was trimmed by 6 bases and the J gene end by 3 bases; junction bases not matched to a gene: 7. CDR3 size: 15 residues. Germline lookup yields CDR1 SGHVS and CDR2 FQNEAQ. The CDR3 sequence is CASSYSTSGTDTQYF. DNA of the CDR3: TGTGCCAGCAGTTATTCGACTAGCGGAACAGATACGCAGTATTTT.

This chain links TRBV4-1 with TRBJ1-5; D remains unclear. The length of the CDR3 is 12 residues. The V gene's germline CDR1 is MGHRA and CDR2 YSYEKL. V lost 5 bases to trimming and J lost 6 bases, with 8 bases between them. The DNA of the CDR3 is TGCGCCAGCAGCTCACCCGGTCAGCCCCAGCATTTT. Amino acids: CASSSPGQPQHF.

This clone occurred once. V gene TRBV19 combines with J gene TRBJ2-5; maybe TRBD2 (5 bases). With 5 bases removed from V and 5 bases from J, the gap between germline ends came to 18 bases. This CDR3 has 15 amino acids. The V gene's germline CDR1 is LNHDA and CDR2 SQIVND (reference sequence). The CDR3 bases are TGTGCCAGTAGTGTCACAACTAGGACCCCCGAGACCCAGTACTTC. Its translation is CASSVTTRTPETQYF.

The chain recombines TRBV7-2 with TRBJ2-7; D gene ambiguous. Trimming removed 2 bases at V and 2 bases at J, with 13 bases between. The CDR3 contains 15 residues. Germline V gives CDR1 SGHTA, CDR2 FQGNSA. The CDR3 sequence: CASSLSLGGTYEQYF. The CDR3 coding sequence is TGTGCCAGCAGCTTATCTCTCGGCGGTACCTACGAGCAGTACTTC.